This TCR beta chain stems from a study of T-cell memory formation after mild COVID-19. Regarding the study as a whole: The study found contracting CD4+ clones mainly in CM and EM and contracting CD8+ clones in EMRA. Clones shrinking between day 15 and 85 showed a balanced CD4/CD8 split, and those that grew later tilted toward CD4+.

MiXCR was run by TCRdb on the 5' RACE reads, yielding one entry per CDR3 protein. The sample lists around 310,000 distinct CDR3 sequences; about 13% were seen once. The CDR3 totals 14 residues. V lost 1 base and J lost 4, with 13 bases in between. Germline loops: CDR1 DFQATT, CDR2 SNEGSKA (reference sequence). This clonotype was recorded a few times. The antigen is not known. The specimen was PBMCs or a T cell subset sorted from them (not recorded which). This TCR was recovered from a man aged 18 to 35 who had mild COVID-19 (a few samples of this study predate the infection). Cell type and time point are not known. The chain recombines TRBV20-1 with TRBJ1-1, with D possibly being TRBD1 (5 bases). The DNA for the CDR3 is TGCAGTGCTAGAGCACACGGAGGGGCCACTGAAGCTTTCTTT. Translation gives CSARAHGGATEAFF.